Presented here are 19 T cell receptor beta chains from one specimen sequenced in a study of blood T cell repertoires in COVID-19 (TCRdb year 2020). To prepare the library, the immunoSEQ multiplex PCR assay was applied. Held by TCRdb, this immuneACCESS table contains in-frame sequences only and omits some clones. Under half of the omission traces to an unresolved V gene where checked; the cause of the rest is unknown. Counted in this sample were 110,000 to 150,000 clones; roughly 89% of them appeared once. The ten most abundant clones make up around 3% of the sample. Sequencing was performed on peripheral blood. The receptors stem from a man in his 60s with active or convalescent COVID-19.

The V call is TRBV4-2, the J call TRBJ1-5; a possible D gene is TRBD1 (6 bases). Between the trimmed V and J ends, which lost 0 bases and 4 bases, there was a span of 10 bases. This CDR3 is built from 15 residues. CDR1 and CDR2 (germline): LGHNA, YNFKEQ. The CDR3 DNA reads as TGTGCCAGCAGCCAAGAGGCACAGGGAAATCAGCCCCAGCATTTT. Protein: CASSQEAQGNQPQHF.

The chain couples TRBV24-1 to TRBJ2-1; TRBD2 matches 7 bases. V gave up 5 bases and J gave up 0 bases; unmatched junction bases: 12. The CDR3 length is 18 residues. Germline lookup yields CDR1 KGHDR and CDR2 SFDVKD. DNA of the CDR3: TGTGCCACCAGTGCAGCTAGCGGAGGTACAAGCTCCTACAATGAGCAGTTCTTC. Encoded protein: CATSAASGGTSSYNEQFF.

V and J are TRBV9 and TRBJ2-5, with 10 nucleotides matching TRBD2. V trimming: 4 bases; J trimming: 2 bases; junction bases outside the gene matches: 8. Per the germline V gene, CDR1 is SGDLS and CDR2 is YYNGEE. There are 16 residues in the CDR3. As DNA, the CDR3 is TGTGCCAGCAGCTCCAGACTAGCGGGTTTGCAAGAGACCCAGTACTTC. It yields the protein CASSSRLAGLQETQYF. Filled out from reference TRBV9 and TRBJ2-5, the complete variable domain reads DSGVTQTPKHLITATGQRVTLRCSPRSGDLSVYWYQQSLDQGLQFLIQYYNGEERAKGNILERFSAQQFPDLHSELNLSSLELGDSALYFCASSSRLAGLQETQYFGPGTRLLVL.

The chain couples TRBV2 to TRBJ1-5, with TRBD1 matching 7 bases. In germline, CDR1 is SNHLY, CDR2 FYNNEI. V lost 5 bases, J lost 4 bases, and 11 bases stayed unmatched. The CDR3 has 16 amino acids. The CDR3 bases are TGTGCCAGCAGTTACAGTACGGACAGGAGGAATCAGCCCCAGCATTTT. Translated, it gives CASSYSTDRRNQPQHF.

The V and J genes are TRBV28 and TRBJ1-3; a possible D gene is TRBD1 (5 bases). V lost 4 bases, J lost 4 bases, and 14 bases lay in between. This CDR3 has 15 amino acids. Germline V gives CDR1 MDHEN, CDR2 SYDVKM. Here the CDR3 reads CASSWGGLRGNTIYF. The CDR3 coding sequence is TGTGCCAGCAGTTGGGGGGGTTTGAGGGGAAACACCATATATTTT.

The CDR3 loop reads CAWSVGHGTEAFF. CDR3 in DNA: TGTGCCTGGAGTGTCGGACATGGCACTGAAGCTTTCTTT. The chain recombines TRBV30 with TRBJ1-1; maybe TRBD1 (5 bases). The CDR3 covers 13 residues. V was trimmed by 0 bases and J by 4 bases, leaving 9 bases between them. Germline CDR1 reads GTSNPN; CDR2 reads SVGIG (reference sequence). The full variable domain, in which reference TRBV30 and TRBJ1-1 provide the parts outside the CDR3, is SQTIHQWPATLVQPVGSPLSLECTVEGTSNPNLYWYRQAAGRGLQLLFYSVGIGQISSEVPQNLSASRPQDRQFILSSKKLLLSDSGFYLCAWSVGHGTEAFFGQGTRLTVV.

This chain joins TRBV2 and TRBJ1-1; maybe TRBD1 (6 bases). V lost 3 bases and J 6 bases, leaving 8 bases between the germline ends. Germline CDR1 reads SNHLY; CDR2 reads FYNNEI. The CDR3 length is 12 residues. The CDR3 loop is CASSEDRAEAFF. The DNA for the CDR3 is TGTGCCAGCAGTGAGGACAGAGCTGAAGCTTTCTTT.

The gene calls are TRBV29-1 and TRBJ2-7; a weak D match, TRBD2 (6 bases). Trimming took 2 bases from V and 0 from J, leaving 14 bases between them. In germline, CDR1 is SQVTM, CDR2 ANQGSEA. The CDR3 runs 15 residues. This CDR3 is CSVENRDGSSYEQYF. In DNA form, the CDR3 reads TGCAGCGTTGAAAACCGCGACGGGAGCTCCTACGAGCAGTACTTC.

This clone has more than one count but fewer than ten. J is TRBJ1-1 and V is TRBV19; no clear D. The CDR3 length is 13 residues. The V and J ends lost 4 bases and 1 base respectively, with 7 bases between them. Germline CDR1 reads LNHDA; CDR2 reads SQIVND (reference sequence). CDR3 nucleotide sequence: TGTGCCAGTAGTAATGGGAGGAACACTGAAGCTTTCTTT. It specifies CASSNGRNTEAFF.

This clone has a single count. The rearrangement joins TRBV28 to TRBJ2-2; TRBD2 is a possible D gene (7 bases). Germline V gives CDR1 MDHEN, CDR2 SYDVKM. Between the trimmed V and J ends, which lost 9 bases and 7 bases, there was a span of 18 bases. The CDR3 is 14 residues long. DNA of the CDR3: TGTGCCAGTTATTCTACAGGGAGGGGCGGGGAGCTGTTTTTT. Amino acids: CASYSTGRGGELFF.

V usage is TRBV9 and J usage is TRBJ2-5; 7 nucleotides line up with TRBD1. The CDR3 sequence is 15 residues long. Trimming took 4 bases from V and 6 from J; bases not matched to a gene: 12. Germline V lookup: CDR1 SGDLS, CDR2 YYNGEE. The CDR3 coding sequence is TGTGCCAGCAGCCCCCGACAGGGACCCTCGCAGACCCAGTACTTC. Amino acid sequence: CASSPRQGPSQTQYF. The variable domain in full, completed from reference TRBV9 and TRBJ2-5, reads DSGVTQTPKHLITATGQRVTLRCSPRSGDLSVYWYQQSLDQGLQFLIQYYNGEERAKGNILERFSAQQFPDLHSELNLSSLELGDSALYFCASSPRQGPSQTQYFGPGTRLLVL.

The chain recombines TRBV7-8 with TRBJ1-5; TRBD1 agrees at 7 bases. CDR1 SGHVS and CDR2 FQNEAQ come from the germline V gene. V gave up 2 bases and J gave up 4 bases; unmatched junction bases: 5. CDR3 size: 15 residues. CDR3: CASSLKRQGNQPQHF. For the CDR3, the DNA is TGTGCCAGCAGCTTAAAGAGACAGGGAAATCAGCCCCAGCATTTT.

This sequence joins TRBV29-1 and TRBJ1-5, with 7 positions matching TRBD1. Germline assignment: CDR1 SQVTM and CDR2 ANQGSEA. The ends lost 0 bases at V and 8 bases at J; junction bases unmatched: 4. The CDR3 consists of 13 residues. In nucleotides, the CDR3 is TGCAGCGTTGAAGAAGCCAGGGGGGAGCCCCAGCATTTT. Protein: CSVEEARGEPQHF. Drawing the rest from reference TRBV29-1 and TRBJ1-5, the complete variable domain is SAVISQKPSRDICQRGTSLTIQCQVDSQVTMMFWYRQQPGQSLTLIATANQGSEATYESGFVIDKFPISRPNLTFSTLTVSNMSPEDSSIYLCSVEEARGEPQHFGDGTRLSIL.

The V and J genes are TRBV4-2 and TRBJ1-2, with D tentatively TRBD1 (5 bases). This CDR3 contains 12 residues. The V gene's germline CDR1 is LGHNA and CDR2 YNFKEQ. V lost 3 bases and J 8 bases, leaving 10 bases between the germline ends. The CDR3 DNA sequence: TGTGCCAGCAGCCAGGGGACTGGAGGCTACACCTTC. Its protein product is CASSQGTGGYTF.

This clone was observed a single time. The J gene is TRBJ2-5, the V gene TRBV5-4; D perhaps matches TRBD2 (5 bases). This CDR3 is built from 14 residues. The germline gives CDR1 SGHNT, CDR2 YYREEE (reference sequence). The V and J ends lost 1 base and 5 bases respectively, with 12 bases between them. The CDR3 nucleotides read TGTGCCAGCAGCTTGCTAGGCGGCGGGGAGACCCAGTACTTC. This translates into CASSLLGGGETQYF.

V and J are TRBV4-2 and TRBJ2-7; possible D gene TRBD2, 5 bases. The ends were cut back, 0 bases at V and 0 bases at J, with 9 bases in the middle. The CDR3 loop spans 15 amino acids. Germline V gives CDR1 LGHNA, CDR2 YNFKEQ. In nucleotides, the CDR3 is TGTGCCAGCAGCCAAGATCCGGGGAGCTCCTACGAGCAGTACTTC. Protein product: CASSQDPGSSYEQYF.

The chain joins TRBV6-5 to TRBJ1-5; TRBD1 matches at 9 bases. Trimming cost V 6 bases and J 4 bases; bases outside gene matches: 7. Germline assignment: CDR1 MNHEY and CDR2 SVGAGI. The CDR3 runs to 15 residues. The CDR3 sequence: CASSTTGGFNQPQHF. The CDR3 nucleotides are TGTGCCAGCAGCACCACAGGGGGCTTTAATCAGCCCCAGCATTTT.

The gene calls are TRBV28 and TRBJ1-2, with D unresolved. Germline assignment: CDR1 MDHEN and CDR2 SYDVKM. The CDR3 covers 10 residues. In nucleotides, the CDR3 is TGTGCGACTAGGACCTATGGCTACACCTTC. It yields the protein CATRTYGYTF.

The rearrangement links TRBV7-9 to TRBJ2-1; 9 bases line up with TRBD1. J lost 6 bases, V lost 5 bases, and 8 bases had no gene match. This CDR3 is 15 amino acids long. Looked up from germline, CDR1 is SEHNR and CDR2 is FQNEAQ (reference sequence). DNA of the CDR3: TGTGCCAGCAGCCCACCCGGGACAGGGTCCAATGAGCAGTTCTTC. Translated: CASSPPGTGSNEQFF.